What follows is one T cell receptor beta chain and its context. V lost 5 bases, J lost 2 bases, and 15 bases lay in between. CDR3 length equals 14 residues. CDR1 is SQVTM and CDR2 is ANQGSEA in the germline V gene. The data were taken from a study of T cells after yellow fever vaccination. TCRdb independently ran MiXCR on the 5' RACE reads; one entry per CDR3 protein. The profile shows some 350,000 distinct CDR3 sequences, approximately 9% of them singletons. The sequence came from a man younger than 35 who received the YFV17D yellow fever vaccine. The chain employs TRBV29-1 and TRBJ2-5, with D possibly being TRBD1 or TRBD2 (5 bases each). This material consisted of PBMCs, taken on the day of the first yellow fever vaccination. The CDR3 protein is CSVPEGQGQETQYF. The CDR3 DNA reads TGCAGCGTTCCAGAGGGGCAGGGACAAGAGACCCAGTACTTC.